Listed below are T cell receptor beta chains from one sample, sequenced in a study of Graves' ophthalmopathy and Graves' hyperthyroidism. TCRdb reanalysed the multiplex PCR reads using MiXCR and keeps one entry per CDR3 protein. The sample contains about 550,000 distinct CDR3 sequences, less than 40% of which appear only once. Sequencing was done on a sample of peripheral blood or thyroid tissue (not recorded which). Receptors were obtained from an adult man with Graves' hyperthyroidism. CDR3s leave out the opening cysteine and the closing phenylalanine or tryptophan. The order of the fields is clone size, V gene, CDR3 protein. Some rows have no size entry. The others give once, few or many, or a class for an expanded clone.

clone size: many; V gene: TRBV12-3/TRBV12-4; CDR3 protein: ASSLVPLTYEQY
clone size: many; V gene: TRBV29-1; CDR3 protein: SVVRANTEAF
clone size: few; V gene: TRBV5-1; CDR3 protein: ASSRNTGTEGYGYT
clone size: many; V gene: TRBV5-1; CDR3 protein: ASSLATQDNYGYT
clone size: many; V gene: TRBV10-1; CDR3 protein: ASSEPGQEAF
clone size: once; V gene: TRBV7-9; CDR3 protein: ASSPGGNTIY
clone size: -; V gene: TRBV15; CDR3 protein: ATSREGTGDSNQPQH
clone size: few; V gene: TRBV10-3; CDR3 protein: AISEPSANNEQF
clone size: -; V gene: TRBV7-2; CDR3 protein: ASSLAYGHNEQY
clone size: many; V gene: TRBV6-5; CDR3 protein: ASSYGVGGYEQY
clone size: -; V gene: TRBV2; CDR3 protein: APAGKGQCCSYNSPLH
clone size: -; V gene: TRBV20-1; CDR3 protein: SARRIRQGTGGDTIY
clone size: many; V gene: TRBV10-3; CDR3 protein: ASSQQGKNTEAF
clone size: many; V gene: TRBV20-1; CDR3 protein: SAPITGVNNYGYT
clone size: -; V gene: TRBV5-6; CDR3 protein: ASSLAVVHPDTQY
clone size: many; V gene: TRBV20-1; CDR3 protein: SATQGLYSNQPQH
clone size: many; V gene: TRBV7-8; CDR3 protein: ASRKDRHSNQPQH
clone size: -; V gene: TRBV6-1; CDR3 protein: ASSDEGNQPQH
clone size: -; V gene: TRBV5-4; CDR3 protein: ASSLGDRGRIEQY
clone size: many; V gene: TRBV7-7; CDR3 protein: ASSSRDSRGSNQPQH
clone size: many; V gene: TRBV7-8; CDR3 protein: ASSLPRGHEQY
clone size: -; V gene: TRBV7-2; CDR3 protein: ASSSDGTSGKTYEQY
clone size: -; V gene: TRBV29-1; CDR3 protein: SVDGGAGEIQY
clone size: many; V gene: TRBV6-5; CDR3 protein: ASRATGVGEQY
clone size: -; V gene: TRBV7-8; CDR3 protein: ASSRGQGMISPLH
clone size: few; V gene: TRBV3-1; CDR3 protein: ASSQGSSGSYEQY
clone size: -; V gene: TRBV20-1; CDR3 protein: SARSGMNTEAF
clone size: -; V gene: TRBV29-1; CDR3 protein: SFQQGSATYGYT
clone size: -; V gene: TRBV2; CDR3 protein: ASGFLLAGEAF
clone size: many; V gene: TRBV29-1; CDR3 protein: SVGRGGLNEKLF
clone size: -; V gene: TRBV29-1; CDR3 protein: SSAGGKETQY
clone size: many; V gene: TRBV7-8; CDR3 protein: ASSSGTRGETQY
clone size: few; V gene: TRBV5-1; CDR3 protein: ASSPGTLNQPQH
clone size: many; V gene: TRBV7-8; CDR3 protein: ASSLRPRGDYGYT
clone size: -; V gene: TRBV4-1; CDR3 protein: ASSQSVGLSVGGETQY
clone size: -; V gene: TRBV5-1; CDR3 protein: ASSLEQGDSPLH
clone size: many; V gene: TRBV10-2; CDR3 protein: ASSERLQGSLSPLH
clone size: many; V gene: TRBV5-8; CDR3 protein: ASSSGDFNEKLF
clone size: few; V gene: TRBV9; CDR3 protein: ASSAGLAGSTDTQY
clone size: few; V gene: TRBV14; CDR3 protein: ASSRQGNYGNTIY
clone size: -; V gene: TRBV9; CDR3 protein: ASSGPGTFNSPLH
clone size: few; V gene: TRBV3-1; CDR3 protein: ASSHESSGNTIY
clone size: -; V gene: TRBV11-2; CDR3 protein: ASSLDPSGGNEQF
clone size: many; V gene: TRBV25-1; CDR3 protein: ASSGVVEAF
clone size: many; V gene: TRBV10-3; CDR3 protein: AISGEGREAILHEQY
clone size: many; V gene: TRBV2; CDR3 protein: ASRTGRLSNQPQH
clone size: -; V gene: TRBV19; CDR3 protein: ASRRQGALTDTQY
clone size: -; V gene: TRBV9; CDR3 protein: ASSAGLAGGQY
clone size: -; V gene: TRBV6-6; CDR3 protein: AISEVGLAGEQY
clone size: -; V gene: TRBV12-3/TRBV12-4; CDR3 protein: ASSLRGGQGSTGELF
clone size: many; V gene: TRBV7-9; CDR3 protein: ASTLRIGVRDPGNTIY
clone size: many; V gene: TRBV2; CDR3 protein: ASTPDRTYNSPLH